The 24 T cell receptor beta chains listed next were all sequenced from one sample in a study of radiotherapy plus CTLA-4 blockade in lung cancer. Repertoires were generated with immunoSEQ multiplex PCR, while TCRdb's copy carries only in-frame clones and drops some. The sample has 84,000 or so clones, over 80% seen once. This sample comprised peripheral blood, obtained from a patient treated with radiotherapy plus ipilimumab. The source is a human donor with non-small cell lung cancer that progressed on radiotherapy plus ipilimumab.

The sample holds one count of this clone. The chain carries TRBV5-1 and TRBJ2-1; 9 nucleotides agree with TRBD1. V shed 5 bases and J 4 bases; nucleotides not matched to a gene: 1. Germline V gene data show CDR1 as SGHRS and CDR2 as YFSETQ. This CDR3 is 13 amino acids long. The CDR3 reads CASRQGAYNEQFF. CDR3 bases: TGCGCCAGCAGACAGGGGGCGTACAATGAGCAGTTCTTC. Complete variable domain (other parts from reference TRBV5-1 and TRBJ2-1): KAGVTQTPRYLIKTRGQQVTLSCSPISGHRSVSWYQQTPGQGLQFLFEYFSETQRNKGNFPGRFSGRQFSNSRSEMNVSTLELGDSALYLCASRQGAYNEQFFGPGTRLTVL.

V is TRBV7-2 and J is TRBJ2-3; D is uncertain. V lost 2 bases to trimming and J lost 6 bases, with 15 bases between them. Germline assignment: CDR1 SGHTA and CDR2 FQGNSA. The CDR3 contains 15 residues. The CDR3, as DNA: TGTGCCAGCAGCTTAATCGGGTCCCAACGGGATACGCAGTATTTT. Its protein is CASSLIGSQRDTQYF.

This clone was observed a handful of times. This chain links TRBV19 with TRBJ1-6; 7 bases match TRBD1. The CDR3 has 15 amino acids. The V gene end was trimmed by 6 bases and the J gene end by 9 bases; junction bases not matched to a gene: 11. From germline, CDR1 is LNHDA and CDR2 SQIVND (reference sequence). The CDR3 sequence: CASRSWGTEGSPLHF. The CDR3 DNA reads TGTGCCAGTAGATCGTGGGGGACAGAGGGTTCACCCCTCCACTTT.

The chain uses TRBV5-1 and TRBJ1-1, with D possibly matching TRBD1 (5 bases). Germline values: CDR1 SGHRS, CDR2 YFSETQ. The V end was cut by 0 bases, the J end by 11 bases, with 14 bases between. The CDR3 extends over 13 amino acids. For the CDR3, the DNA is TGCGCCAGCAGCTTGGACAGGAACTCGGACGCTTTCTTT. This gives the protein CASSLDRNSDAFF.

The gene calls are TRBV27 and TRBJ1-1; TRBD1 agrees at 9 bases. This CDR3 region has 15 residues. Germline values: CDR1 MNHEY, CDR2 SMNVEV (reference sequence). V lost 3 bases and J lost 6; bases outside the gene matches: 8. The CDR3 reads CASSLADRGHAEAFF. The DNA for the CDR3 is TGTGCCAGCAGTTTGGCGGACAGGGGTCACGCTGAAGCTTTCTTT.

The chain couples TRBV7-8 to TRBJ2-3, with 9 bases lining up with TRBD2. Germline CDR1 SGHVS, CDR2 FQNEAQ. After removal of 4 bases from V and 2 bases from J, the junction contained 13 bases not matched to a gene. The CDR3 spans 18 residues. CDR3 nucleotide sequence: TGTGCCAGCAGCTCCTCCCTACCACTAGCGGGTCACACAGATACGCAGTATTTT. Translation: CASSSSLPLAGHTDTQYF.

The chain has TRBV9 and TRBJ1-2; 8 nucleotides agree with TRBD1. This CDR3 contains 13 residues. Germline lookup yields CDR1 SGDLS and CDR2 YYNGEE. V dropped 3 bases and J dropped 3; count of bases not matched to a gene: 1. CDR3 residues: CASSADRDYGYTF. The CDR3 DNA is TGTGCCAGCAGCGCGGACAGGGACTATGGCTACACCTTC.

The table lists this clone with a few counts. The chain carries TRBV5-5 and TRBJ2-2; D uncertain. CDR3 size: 13 residues. Per germline, CDR1 SGHKS and CDR2 YYEKEE (reference sequence). The germline V and J ends were trimmed by 4 bases and 0 bases, with 4 bases remaining between them. CDR3 loop: CASSPANTGELFF. CDR3 bases: TGTGCCAGCAGCCCCGCGAACACCGGGGAGCTGTTTTTT.

The chain is built from TRBV7-3 and TRBJ2-7, with a weak D call TRBD2 (6 bases). The CDR3 consists of 14 residues. Germline assignment: CDR1 SGHTA and CDR2 FQGTGA. The V end lost 1 base, the J end lost 7 bases, and 14 bases lay between the germline ends. This CDR3 is CASSLSQGGGEQYF. The CDR3 DNA sequence: TGTGCCAGCAGCTTAAGCCAGGGAGGAGGGGAGCAGTACTTC.

The V gene is TRBV7-6, the J gene TRBJ2-5; D unresolved. V was pared by 1 base and J by 3 bases, with 12 bases between. This CDR3 comprises 15 residues. Germline V gene sequence: CDR1 SGHVS, CDR2 FNYEAQ. CDR3: CASSLVAGAKETQYF. The CDR3 nucleotides are TGTGCCAGCAGCTTAGTCGCAGGAGCTAAAGAGACCCAGTACTTC.

The CDR3 DNA follows: TGTGCCAGCAGGCCCGGGATAGCGGGTTACTACGAGCAGTACTTC. Translation: CASRPGIAGYYEQYF. The chain combines TRBV6-5 with TRBJ2-7, with 7 bases fitting TRBD2. This CDR3 region has 15 residues. The germline V gene has CDR1 MNHEY and CDR2 SVGAGI. Losses at the gene ends were 6 bases for V and 3 bases for J; bases not matched to a gene: 11.

The chain combines TRBV10-3 with TRBJ2-7, with D perhaps matching TRBD1 or TRBD2 (7 bases each). There are 17 residues in the CDR3. The germline gives CDR1 ENHRY, CDR2 SYGVKD. With 7 bases removed from V and 3 bases from J, the gap between germline ends came to 25 bases. Here the CDR3 DNA reads TGTGCCATCAAACAAGGGGGCGGGAGCGGAAATTACTACGAGCAGTACTTC. This translates into CAIKQGGGSGNYYEQYF.

The rearrangement links TRBV7-9 to TRBJ2-2; D unresolved. This CDR3 contains 16 residues. CDR1 and CDR2 (germline): SEHNR, FQNEAQ (reference sequence). The ends were cut back, 5 bases at V and 2 bases at J, with 15 bases in the middle. The CDR3 sequence is CASSPAGRVNTGELFF. The CDR3 nucleotides are TGTGCCAGCAGCCCAGCCGGCCGGGTAAACACCGGGGAGCTGTTTTTT.

The chain is built from TRBV28 and TRBJ1-2; tentative D call: TRBD1 (6 bases). The germline V and J ends were trimmed by 8 bases and 5 bases, with 12 bases remaining between them. Germline CDR1 MDHEN, CDR2 SYDVKM. The CDR3 spans 12 residues. The CDR3, as DNA: TGTGCCAGCTGGGACAACACTTATGGCTACACCTTC. Translated, it gives CASWDNTYGYTF.

CDR3 nucleotides: TGCGCCAGCAGCCAATTCCAATCGTGGGGCTACACCTTC. The encoded protein is CASSQFQSWGYTF. This rearrangement joins TRBV4-3 to TRBJ1-2; D is uncertain. V lost 2 bases and J lost 8, with 12 bases in between. Germline CDR1 is LGHNA and CDR2 is YSLEER. This CDR3 is 13 amino acids long.

The V and J genes are TRBV18 and TRBJ2-1, with D possibly being TRBD1 or TRBD2 (6 bases each). The CDR3 totals 15 residues. Germline CDR1 is KGHSH and CDR2 is LQKENI. Trimming stripped 0 bases from V and 5 bases from J, with 11 bases between. CDR3 DNA: TGTGCCAGCTCACCACCGCGAAGGGGGGACAATGAGCAGTTCTTC. Amino acid sequence: CASSPPRRGDNEQFF.

This chain connects TRBV29-1 to TRBJ1-1; no reliable D call. This CDR3 spans 13 amino acids. CDR1 and CDR2 from the germline V gene are SQVTM and ANQGSEA. Trimming left V 6 bases short and J 0 bases short, with 11 bases between. The CDR3: CSVTGLLNTEAFF. The CDR3 DNA reads TGCAGCGTGACCGGACTACTGAACACTGAAGCTTTCTTT. Full variable domain (missing parts from reference TRBV29-1 and TRBJ1-1): SAVISQKPSRDICQRGTSLTIQCQVDSQVTMMFWYRQQPGQSLTLIATANQGSEATYESGFVIDKFPISRPNLTFSTLTVSNMSPEDSSIYLCSVTGLLNTEAFFGQGTRLTVV.

This chain joins TRBV20-1 and TRBJ2-5; no clear D. Matching the DNA end better, TRBJ2-7 makes the J call doubtful. The germline CDR1 and CDR2 sequences are DFQATT and SNEGSKA (reference sequence). The CDR3 contains 11 residues. CDR3 DNA: TGCAGTGCCCTGAGAAAGTACGAGCAGTACTTC. Its translation: CSALRKYEQYF.

The rearrangement links TRBV2 to TRBJ2-5, with 8 bases aligning to TRBD1. V lost 7 bases to trimming and J lost 4 bases; unmatched junction nucleotides: 8. The CDR3 consists of 14 residues. The germline CDR1 and CDR2 sequences are SNHLY and FYNNEI. In DNA form, the CDR3 reads TGTGCCAGCACAAAAACAGGGGGTGCAGAGACCCAGTACTTC. This codes for CASTKTGGAETQYF. Drawing the rest from reference TRBV2 and TRBJ2-5, the complete variable domain is EPEVTQTPSHQVTQMGQEVILRCVPISNHLYFYWYRQILGQKVEFLVSFYNNEISEKSEIFDDQFSVERPDGSNFTLKIRSTKLEDSAMYFCASTKTGGAETQYFGPGTRLLVL.

The chain links TRBV7-9 to TRBJ1-2; 7 positions match TRBD1. The CDR3 sequence is 14 residues long. Trimming took 7 bases from V and 6 from J; bases not matched to a gene: 11. Per germline, CDR1 SEHNR and CDR2 FQNEAQ (reference sequence). The CDR3 DNA sequence: TGTGCCAGCAACTTTGGGGGACAGTCTGATGGCTACACCTTC. This codes for CASNFGGQSDGYTF.

This clone has only one observation. The genes are TRBV28 and TRBJ1-4, with D perhaps TRBD1 (6 bases). Germline CDR1 and CDR2: MDHEN and SYDVKM. CDR3 size: 16 residues. Between the trimmed V and J ends, which lost 6 bases and 7 bases, there was a span of 21 bases. CDR3 protein: CASSPGTTLPIEKLFF. CDR3 bases: TGTGCCAGCAGCCCAGGGACAACCTTACCCATTGAAAAACTGTTTTTT. Variable domain in full (rest from reference TRBV28 and TRBJ1-4): DVKVTQSSRYLVKRTGEKVFLECVQDMDHENMFWYRQDPGLGLRLIYFSYDVKMKEKGDIPEGYSVSREKKERFSLILESASTNQTSMYLCASSPGTTLPIEKLFFGSGTQLSVL.

The chain combines TRBV28 with TRBJ2-5; maybe TRBD2 (5 bases). V was clipped by 5 bases and J by 5 bases, with 15 bases between them. In germline, CDR1 is MDHEN, CDR2 SYDVKM. This CDR3 is built from 14 residues. The CDR3 DNA reads TGTGCCAGCAGTGGGAGACTCGGCGGGGAGACCCAGTACTTC. This codes for CASSGRLGGETQYF. Using reference TRBV28 and TRBJ2-5 for the parts outside the CDR3, the full variable domain is DVKVTQSSRYLVKRTGEKVFLECVQDMDHENMFWYRQDPGLGLRLIYFSYDVKMKEKGDIPEGYSVSREKKERFSLILESASTNQTSMYLCASSGRLGGETQYFGPGTRLLVL.

The chain employs TRBV18 and TRBJ1-5; 12 bases are a match to TRBD1. The V gene end was trimmed by 2 bases and the J gene end by 6 bases; junction bases not matched to a gene: 5. The V gene's germline CDR1 is KGHSH and CDR2 LQKENI. The CDR3 is 16 amino acids. CDR3 residues: CASSPGTGGGGQPQHF. DNA of the CDR3: TGTGCCAGCTCACCAGGGACAGGGGGCGGTGGTCAGCCCCAGCATTTT.

This clone has just a few counts. The rearrangement links TRBV19 to TRBJ2-7; TRBD1 aligns across 8 bases. CDR1 is LNHDA and CDR2 is SQIVND in the germline V gene (reference sequence). The CDR3 consists of 14 residues. V gave up 6 bases and J gave up 2 bases; unmatched junction bases: 6. CDR3 protein: CASRSRTGPYEQYF. CDR3 coding DNA: TGTGCCAGTAGAAGCCGGACAGGGCCCTACGAGCAGTACTTC.